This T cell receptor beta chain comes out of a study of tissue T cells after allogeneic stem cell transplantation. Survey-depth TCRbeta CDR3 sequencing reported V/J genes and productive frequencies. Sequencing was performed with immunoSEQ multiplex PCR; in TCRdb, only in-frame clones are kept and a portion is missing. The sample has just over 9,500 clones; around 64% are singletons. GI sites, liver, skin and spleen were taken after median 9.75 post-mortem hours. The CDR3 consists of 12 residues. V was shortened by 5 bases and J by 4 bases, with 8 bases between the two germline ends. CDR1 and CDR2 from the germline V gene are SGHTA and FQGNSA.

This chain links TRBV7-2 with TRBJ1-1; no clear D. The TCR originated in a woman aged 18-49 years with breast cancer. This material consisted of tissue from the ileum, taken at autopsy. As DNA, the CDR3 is TGTGCCAGCAGCCCTGTAGGCACTGAAGCTTTCTTT. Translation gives CASSPVGTEAFF.